This TCR beta chain was identified during a study of T cell clones after liver transplantation. CDR1 and CDR2 (germline): SNHLY, FYNNEI. Trimming took off 6 bases at V and 5 bases at J, with 14 bases between the two ends. CDR3 length: 14 residues. The protocol was immunoSEQ multiplex PCR, while the TCRdb copy is restricted to in-frame clones and leaves out a portion. The profile covers about 68,000 clones, with 92% appearing a single time and roughly 0.98% taken by the ten largest. This TCR derives from a human patient who received a liver transplant. The T cells may partly be graft donor cells. This material consisted of CD4+ T cells from blood, taken less than 26 months after liver transplant. The gene calls are TRBV2 and TRBJ1-5, with D maybe TRBD1 (6 bases). The CDR3 sequence is CASSATGPDQPQHF. The CDR3 DNA follows: TGTGCCAGCAGCGCCACAGGGCCTGATCAGCCCCAGCATTTT.